This entry lists 29 T cell receptor beta chains sequenced from one sample in a study of blood T cell repertoires in COVID-19. TCRdb keeps only in-frame clones here, not all; method: immunoSEQ multiplex PCR. Of 150,000 to 200,000 clones detected, around 86% appear once; the ten largest clones hold 7.6%. The sequenced sample consisted of peripheral blood. Receptors were obtained from a woman in her seventies with COVID-19, enrolled during active disease.

The chain couples TRBV12-2 to TRBJ1-2. TRBV12-2 is shown as a pseudogene. The CDR3 loop spans 12 amino acids. In DNA form, the CDR3 reads TGTGCAAGTCGCTTACGGGAGGATGGCTACACCTTC. It encodes CASRLREDGYTF.

The chain's CDR3 is CASSSGDSTGELFF. In DNA, the CDR3 is TGCGCCAGCAGCTCGGGGGACAGCACCGGGGAGCTGTTTTTT. V and J are TRBV5-1 and TRBJ2-2, with D possibly TRBD1 on 7 matching bases. In germline, CDR1 is SGHRS, CDR2 YFSETQ. The length of the CDR3 is 14 residues. Between the trimmed V and J ends, which lost 3 bases and 4 bases, there was a span of 10 bases. Drawing the rest from reference TRBV5-1 and TRBJ2-2, the complete variable domain is KAGVTQTPRYLIKTRGQQVTLSCSPISGHRSVSWYQQTPGQGLQFLFEYFSETQRNKGNFPGRFSGRQFSNSRSEMNVSTLELGDSALYLCASSSGDSTGELFFGEGSRLTVL.

V and J are TRBV28 and TRBJ1-2; D is ambiguous. In germline, CDR1 is MDHEN, CDR2 SYDVKM. The CDR3 runs to 12 residues. Between the trimmed V and J ends, which lost 3 bases and 5 bases, there was a span of 7 bases. The CDR3 DNA sequence: TGTGCCAGCAGTTTTACAAATTATGGCTACACCTTC. It specifies CASSFTNYGYTF.

J is TRBJ2-3 and V is TRBV4-1; 7 bases line up with TRBD2. CDR3 length: 17 residues. V was clipped by 0 bases and J by 6 bases; unmatched bases: 12. Per germline, CDR1 MGHRA and CDR2 YSYEKL. The CDR3 DNA follows: TGCGCCAGCAGCCAAGAGAATCGGCGGGAGCCCCCCGATACGCAGTATTTT. It is translated as CASSQENRREPPDTQYF.

This clone appeared once. The chain is built from TRBV28 and TRBJ2-1; the D gene is possibly TRBD2 (6 bases). V lost 3 bases and J lost 0, with 9 bases in between. The CDR3 contains 15 residues. Germline V lookup: CDR1 MDHEN, CDR2 SYDVKM. The CDR3 nucleotides read TGTGCCAGCAGTTTTACTAGCAACTCCTACAATGAGCAGTTCTTC. Protein sequence: CASSFTSNSYNEQFF.

This clone was recorded a few times. V is TRBV7-9 and J is TRBJ1-1; a weak D match, TRBD1 (6 bases). CDR1 is SEHNR, CDR2 FQNEAQ, per germline (reference sequence). The germline V and J ends were trimmed by 5 bases and 0 bases, with 13 bases remaining between them. The CDR3 spans 15 residues. The CDR3 DNA reads as TGTGCCAGCAGCCTACGGACAGAACTGAACACTGAAGCTTTCTTT. Protein product: CASSLRTELNTEAFF.

This clone was picked up one time. The chain employs TRBV6-5 and TRBJ2-7, with D possibly TRBD1 on 6 matching bases. V lost 2 bases and J lost 3, with 8 bases in between. Germline values: CDR1 MNHEY, CDR2 SVGAGI. The CDR3 covers 13 residues. This CDR3 is CASSYLQGYEQYF. CDR3 DNA: TGTGCCAGCAGTTACCTACAGGGCTACGAGCAGTACTTC.

The CDR3 spells CASSGTRQATDTQYF. In DNA form, the CDR3 reads TGCGCCAGCAGTGGGACTAGACAGGCCACAGATACGCAGTATTTT. The chain is built from TRBV5-1 and TRBJ2-3; 8 bases fit TRBD2. With V trimmed by 5 bases and J by 2 bases, 7 bases remained unmatched. Germline CDR1 reads SGHRS; CDR2 reads YFSETQ. CDR3 length equals 15 residues.

Only one count was recorded for this clone. This chain links TRBV13 with TRBJ1-2, with 7 bases matching TRBD1. The CDR3 is 13 amino acids. Germline loops: CDR1 PRHDT, CDR2 FYEKMQ (reference sequence). Losses at the gene ends were 5 bases for V and 8 bases for J; bases not matched to a gene: 8. The CDR3 here is CASSNKQGSGYTF. CDR3 nucleotides: TGTGCCAGCAGCAACAAACAGGGGTCGGGCTACACCTTC.

This chain joins TRBV3-1 (or the pseudogene TRBV3-2) and TRBJ2-7; the D is unclear. The V end lost 4 bases, the J end lost 0 bases, and 10 bases lay between the germline ends. Germline loops: CDR1 LGHDT, CDR2 YNNKEL (reference sequence). CDR3 length: 14 residues. The chain's CDR3 is CASSPGGISYEQYF. CDR3 in DNA: TGTGCCAGCAGCCCCGGCGGAATCTCCTACGAGCAGTACTTC.

The chain combines TRBV5-1 with TRBJ2-7, with 7 bases aligning to TRBD2. V shed 2 bases, J shed 2 bases, and the junction held 7 bases outside the gene matches. The germline V gene encodes CDR1 SGHRS and CDR2 YFSETQ. The CDR3 is 15 residues long. DNA for the CDR3: TGCGCCAGCAGCTTAGAGGCGGGAGTGACCTACGAGCAGTACTTC. Translating gives CASSLEAGVTYEQYF.

This chain uses TRBV7-8 with TRBJ2-1; D gene unclear. The length of the CDR3 is 14 residues. CDR1 and CDR2 from the germline V gene are SGHVS and FQNEAQ. The V gene lost 3 bases and the J gene lost 4 bases, with 10 bases spanning the gap. The CDR3, as DNA: TGTGCCAGCAGCTTCGAAGCCCGGTACAATGAGCAGTTCTTC. Its protein is CASSFEARYNEQFF.

The chain is built from TRBV6-5 and TRBJ2-3; D possibly corresponds to TRBD2 (5 bases). The germline CDR1 and CDR2 sequences are MNHEY and SVGAGI. V shed 0 bases and J shed 5 bases, with 9 bases lying between them. The CDR3 contains 14 residues. The CDR3 sequence is CASSYSLAGDTQYF. In DNA, the CDR3 is TGTGCCAGCAGTTACTCTCTGGCGGGAGATACGCAGTATTTT.

This chain links TRBV6-5 with TRBJ1-4; no reliable D call. Trimming cost V 7 bases and J 5 bases, with 14 bases left between them. The CDR3 has 14 residues. Germline CDR1 is MNHEY and CDR2 is SVGAGI. This CDR3 is CASKQGTANEKLFF. The DNA for the CDR3 is TGTGCCAGCAAACAAGGAACAGCAAATGAAAAACTGTTTTTT.

This rearrangement joins TRBV2 to TRBJ2-6; 7 bases align to TRBD1. The V gene's germline CDR1 is SNHLY and CDR2 FYNNEI. Trimming cost V 6 bases and J 0 bases; bases outside gene matches: 8. The CDR3 spans 17 residues. In DNA form, the CDR3 reads TGTGCCAGCAGCACCGGGACAGAGAGCTCTGGGGCCAACGTCCTGACTTTC. This sequence encodes CASSTGTESSGANVLTF.

The J gene is TRBJ2-7, the V gene TRBV6-5; 9 bases are shared with TRBD1. The CDR3 length is 15 residues. CDR1 MNHEY and CDR2 SVGAGI come from the germline V gene. The ends lost 6 bases at V and 4 bases at J; junction bases unmatched: 10. The chain's CDR3 is CASRDAGQGLYEQYF. CDR3 nucleotide sequence: TGTGCCAGCAGGGACGCGGGACAGGGACTATACGAGCAGTACTTC.

This chain links TRBV28 with TRBJ1-1, with D maybe TRBD1 (5 bases). The CDR3 contains 12 residues. Germline-derived CDR1 and CDR2 are MDHEN and SYDVKM. V was shortened by 5 bases and J by 11 bases, with 15 bases between the two germline ends. This chain's CDR3 is CASSPSDRLAFF. The CDR3, as DNA: TGTGCCAGCAGTCCCTCAGACAGATTGGCTTTCTTT.

The chain employs TRBV5-1 and TRBJ2-7; 10 nucleotides match TRBD1. The trim removed 4 bases at V and 7 bases at J, leaving 8 bases unmatched. This CDR3 region has 14 residues. Germline V gene lookup returns CDR1 SGHRS and CDR2 YFSETQ. The chain's CDR3 is CASSTGQGSGEQYF. Here the CDR3 DNA reads TGCGCCAGCAGCACGGGACAGGGGTCGGGAGAGCAGTACTTC.

This clone was seen a handful of times. The chain is built from TRBV3-1 (or the pseudogene TRBV3-2) and TRBJ2-7, with D unresolved. In germline, CDR1 is LGHDT, CDR2 YNNKEL (reference sequence). With 0 bases removed from V and 4 bases from J, the gap between germline ends came to 7 bases. CDR3 size: 13 residues. In nucleotides, the CDR3 is TGTGCCAGCAGCCAAGATCTCGGGTACGAGCAGTACTTC. Amino acid sequence: CASSQDLGYEQYF.

As concerns this clone: Mismatch with germline at one junction end may stem from a read error. The gene calls are TRBV5-4 and TRBJ2-2; 9 bases line up with TRBD1. The CDR3 sequence is 16 residues long. CDR1 and CDR2 (germline): SGHNT, YYREEE (reference sequence). The CDR3 DNA reads TGTGCCAGCAGTTTGGGGACAGGGCAGGCGGCCGGGGAGCTGTTTTTT. This sequence encodes CASSLGTGQAAGELFF.

J is TRBJ2-1 and V is TRBV3-1 (or the pseudogene TRBV3-2), with 15 bases aligning to TRBD2. The ends lost 1 base at V and 7 bases at J; junction bases unmatched: 5. The CDR3 is made up of 17 amino acids. Germline CDR1 is LGHDT and CDR2 is YNNKEL (reference sequence). The CDR3, as DNA: TGTGCCAGCAGCCAAGGGACTAGCGGGAGGGCCCGGAATGAGCAGTTCTTC. Amino acid sequence: CASSQGTSGRARNEQFF.

This clone appeared once. The chain uses TRBV7-8 and TRBJ1-1; weak D call: TRBD1 (6 bases). V shed 6 bases and J shed 7 bases, with 15 bases lying between them. The germline gives CDR1 SGHVS, CDR2 FQNEAQ. The CDR3 consists of 13 residues. The CDR3 protein is CASRVQGNGEAFF. CDR3 in DNA: TGTGCCAGCAGGGTCCAGGGGAATGGTGAAGCTTTCTTT.

V gene TRBV5-5 combines with J gene TRBJ1-5; no reliable D call. The CDR3 spans 17 residues. Germline V gene sequence: CDR1 SGHKS, CDR2 YYEKEE (reference sequence). Trimming removed 0 bases from V and 2 bases from J, with 15 bases in between. CDR3: CASSLALVPVGNQPQHF. DNA for the CDR3: TGTGCCAGCAGCTTGGCTTTGGTCCCGGTTGGCAATCAGCCCCAGCATTTT.

This clone has more than one count but fewer than ten. The chain joins TRBV28 to TRBJ1-5, with D perhaps TRBD1 (5 bases). CDR1 is MDHEN, CDR2 SYDVKM, per germline. The CDR3 is made up of 19 amino acids. Trimming removed 3 bases at V and 5 bases at J, with 26 bases between. The CDR3 reads CASSFAANLGVGVYQPQHF. The DNA for the CDR3 is TGTGCCAGCAGTTTCGCCGCGAACCTAGGGGTTGGTGTTTATCAGCCCCAGCATTTT.

The rearrangement joins TRBV5-5 to TRBJ2-7; 7 nucleotides line up with TRBD1. Germline CDR1 and CDR2: SGHKS and YYEKEE (reference sequence). The V and J ends lost 6 bases and 0 bases, in that order; junction bases with no gene match: 9. The CDR3 is 15 amino acids. CDR3 in DNA: TGTGCCAGCAACGCCCTCGGACAGGCCTCCTACGAGCAGTACTTC. Translated, it gives CASNALGQASYEQYF.

J is TRBJ2-3 and V is TRBV3-1 (or the pseudogene TRBV3-2); 10 bases match TRBD2. CDR3 length: 15 amino acids. V dropped 4 bases and J dropped 4; count of bases not matched to a gene: 5. Germline assignment: CDR1 LGHDT and CDR2 YNNKEL (reference sequence). The CDR3 DNA sequence: TGTGCCAGCAGCCTTGGAGCGGGAGGGTCAGATACGCAGTATTTT. This codes for CASSLGAGGSDTQYF.

The V gene is TRBV5-5, the J gene TRBJ2-1; 9 nucleotides match TRBD2. The CDR3 length is 15 residues. CDR1 is SGHKS and CDR2 is YYEKEE in the germline V gene (reference sequence). The ends lost 5 bases at V and 8 bases at J; junction bases unmatched: 11. In DNA form, the CDR3 reads TGTGCCAGCAGACTTGGACTAGCGATATACGATGAGCAGTTCTTC. This sequence encodes CASRLGLAIYDEQFF. Full variable domain (outside the CDR3, taken from reference TRBV5-5 and TRBJ2-1): DAGVTQSPTHLIKTRGQQVTLRCSPISGHKSVSWYQQVLGQGPQFIFQYYEKEERGRGNFPDRFSARQFPNYSSELNVNALLLGDSALYLCASRLGLAIYDEQFFGPGTRLTVL.

The gene calls are TRBV6-5 and TRBJ1-1; D gene uncertain. CDR1 MNHEY and CDR2 SVGAGI come from the germline V gene. CDR3 size: 15 residues. V shed 6 bases and J shed 2 bases, with 16 bases lying between them. For the CDR3, the DNA is TGTGCCAGCAGCCTAAACTGGTCGGGAAACACTGAAGCTTTCTTT. Translation: CASSLNWSGNTEAFF.

This clone showed up just a few times. The V call is TRBV5-4, the J call TRBJ1-1; the match to TRBD1 covers 7 bases. The CDR3 covers 17 residues. CDR1 SGHNT and CDR2 YYREEE come from the germline V gene (reference sequence). J lost 0 bases, V lost 3 bases, and 11 bases had no gene match. CDR3 nucleotides: TGTGCCAGCAGCTCACCAGGGGGTCGCGGGATGAACACTGAAGCTTTCTTT. It specifies CASSSPGGRGMNTEAFF.